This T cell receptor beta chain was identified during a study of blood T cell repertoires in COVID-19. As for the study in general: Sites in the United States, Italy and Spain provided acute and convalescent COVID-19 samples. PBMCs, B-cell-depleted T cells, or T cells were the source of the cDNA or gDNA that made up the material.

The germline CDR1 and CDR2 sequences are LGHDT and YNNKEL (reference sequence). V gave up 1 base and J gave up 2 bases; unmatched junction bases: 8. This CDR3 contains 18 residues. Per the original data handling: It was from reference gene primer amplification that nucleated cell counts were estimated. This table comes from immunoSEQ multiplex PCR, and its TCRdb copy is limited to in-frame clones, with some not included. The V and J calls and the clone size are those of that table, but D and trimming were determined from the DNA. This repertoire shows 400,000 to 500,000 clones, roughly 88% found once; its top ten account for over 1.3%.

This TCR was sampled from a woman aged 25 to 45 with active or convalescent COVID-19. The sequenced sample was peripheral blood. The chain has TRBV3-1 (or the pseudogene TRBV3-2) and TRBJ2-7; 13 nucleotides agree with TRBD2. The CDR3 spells CASSQARGLAGRAYEQYF. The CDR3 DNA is TGTGCCAGCAGCCAAGCCCGGGGACTAGCGGGAAGGGCCTACGAGCAGTACTTC.